This TCR beta chain came from a study of early T cells in non-severe SARS-CoV-2 infection. Study overall: Chains were not paired, and sequencing was done on bulk RNA from unsorted whole blood.

Points from the study as a whole: The study's VDJdb matching favored anti-spike CD8 responses and missed private and CD4 specificities.

The library protocol tagged individual cDNA molecules with unique molecular identifiers. TCRdb ran MiXCR on the 5' RACE reads and lists one entry per CDR3 protein. Of 25,000 to 35,000 distinct CDR3 sequences listed, 5% to 6.5% are singletons. The CDR3 sequence is 14 residues long. The germline V gene encodes CDR1 SNHLY and CDR2 FYNNEI. The ends were cut back, 3 bases at V and 2 bases at J, with 7 bases in the middle. This clonotype was found many times. The antigen is not known. V gene TRBV2 combines with J gene TRBJ1-4, with unresolved D. This sample comprised whole blood, obtained at baseline. The clonotype originates from an adult who was a healthcare worker with PCR-confirmed SARS-CoV-2 infection or an uninfected control (not recorded which). The CDR3 DNA reads TGTGCCAGCAGTGACCTGTGGACTAATGAAAAACTGTTTTTT. Amino acid sequence: CASSDLWTNEKLFF.